This T cell receptor (beta chain) was sequenced in a study of blood T cell repertoires in COVID-19. Sequencing was performed with immunoSEQ multiplex PCR; in TCRdb, only in-frame clones are kept and a portion is missing. The table lists 270,000 or so clones, approximately 85% of them singletons, with about 6.9% in the top ten. This clone was found once. The germline V gene encodes CDR1 MNHEY and CDR2 SMNVEV (reference sequence). Trimming left V 6 bases short and J 5 bases short, with 15 bases between. The CDR3 loop spans 14 amino acids. The TCR originated in a woman between 50 and 59 years old who had been exposed to COVID-19. The sequencing sample was made of PBMCs or T cells enriched from blood (not recorded which). The rearrangement links TRBV27 to TRBJ2-3; a weak D match, TRBD1 (5 bases). The CDR3 bases are TGTGCCAGCAGGGGTCAGGGCTACCAAGATACGCAGTATTTT. Translation gives CASRGQGYQDTQYF.